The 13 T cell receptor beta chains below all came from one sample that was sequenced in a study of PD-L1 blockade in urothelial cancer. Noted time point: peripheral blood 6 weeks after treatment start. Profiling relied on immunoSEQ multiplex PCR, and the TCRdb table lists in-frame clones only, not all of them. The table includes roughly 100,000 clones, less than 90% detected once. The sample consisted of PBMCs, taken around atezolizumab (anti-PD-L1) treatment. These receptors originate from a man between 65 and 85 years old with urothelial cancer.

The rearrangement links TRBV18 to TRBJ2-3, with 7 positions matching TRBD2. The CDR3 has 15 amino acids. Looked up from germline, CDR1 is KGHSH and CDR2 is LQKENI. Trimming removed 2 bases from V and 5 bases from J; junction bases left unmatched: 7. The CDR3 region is CASSPRGSGGDTQYF. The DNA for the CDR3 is TGTGCCAGCTCACCAAGGGGCTCGGGGGGAGATACGCAGTATTTT.

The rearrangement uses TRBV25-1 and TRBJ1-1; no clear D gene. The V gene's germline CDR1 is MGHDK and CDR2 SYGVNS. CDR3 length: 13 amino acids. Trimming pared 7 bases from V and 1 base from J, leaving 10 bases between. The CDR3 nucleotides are TGTGCCAGCAAGCCTCGCGGGAACACTGAAGCTTTCTTT. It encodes CASKPRGNTEAFF.

The CDR3 protein is CASSRTGGAGTGELFF. CDR3 bases: TGTGCCAGCAGCCGGACAGGGGGCGCCGGCACCGGGGAGCTGTTTTTT. This chain connects TRBV7-3 to TRBJ2-2; 11 bases map to TRBD1. Germline V gives CDR1 SGHTA, CDR2 FQGTGA. Trimming cost V 5 bases and J 4 bases; bases outside gene matches: 6. This CDR3 contains 16 residues. The full variable domain, completed using reference TRBV7-3 and TRBJ2-2, is GAGVSQTPSNKVTEKGKYVELRCDPISGHTALYWYRQSLGQGPEFLIYFQGTGAADDSGLPNDRFFAVRPEGSVSTLKIQRTERGDSAVYLCASSRTGGAGTGELFFGEGSRLTVL.

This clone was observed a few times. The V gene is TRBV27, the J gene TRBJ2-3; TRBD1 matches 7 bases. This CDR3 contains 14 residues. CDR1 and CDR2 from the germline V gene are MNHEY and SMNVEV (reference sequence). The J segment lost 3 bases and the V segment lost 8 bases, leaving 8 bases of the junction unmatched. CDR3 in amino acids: CASGDRERTDTQYF. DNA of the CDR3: TGTGCCAGCGGAGACAGGGAAAGGACAGATACGCAGTATTTT.

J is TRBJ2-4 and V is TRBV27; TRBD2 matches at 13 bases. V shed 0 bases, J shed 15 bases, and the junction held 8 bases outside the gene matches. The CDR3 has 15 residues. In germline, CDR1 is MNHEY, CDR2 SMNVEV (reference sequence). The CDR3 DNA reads TGTGCCAGCAGTTTATCGGTACTAGCGGGGGGGCAGTTGTACTTC. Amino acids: CASSLSVLAGGQLYF.

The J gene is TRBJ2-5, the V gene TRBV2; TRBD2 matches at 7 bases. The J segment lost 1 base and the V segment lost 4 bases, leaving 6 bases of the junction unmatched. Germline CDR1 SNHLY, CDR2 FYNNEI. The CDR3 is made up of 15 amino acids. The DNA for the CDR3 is TGTGCCAGCAGTGGCAGCGGGGCGACCCAAGAGACCCAGTACTTC. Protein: CASSGSGATQETQYF.

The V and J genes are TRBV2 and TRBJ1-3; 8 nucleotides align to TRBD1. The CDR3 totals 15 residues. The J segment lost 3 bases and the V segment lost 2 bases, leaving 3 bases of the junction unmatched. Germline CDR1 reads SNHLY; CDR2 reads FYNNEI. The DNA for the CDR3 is TGTGCCAGCAGTGAACAGGGGGCGAGTGGAAACACCATATATTTT. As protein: CASSEQGASGNTIYF.

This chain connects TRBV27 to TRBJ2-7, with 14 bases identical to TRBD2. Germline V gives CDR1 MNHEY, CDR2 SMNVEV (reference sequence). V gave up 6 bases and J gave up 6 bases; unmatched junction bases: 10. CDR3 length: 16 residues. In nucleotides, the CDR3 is TGTGCCAGCAGCCAATCCGGGGGACTAGCGGGAGCCGAGCAGTACTTC. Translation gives CASSQSGGLAGAEQYF.

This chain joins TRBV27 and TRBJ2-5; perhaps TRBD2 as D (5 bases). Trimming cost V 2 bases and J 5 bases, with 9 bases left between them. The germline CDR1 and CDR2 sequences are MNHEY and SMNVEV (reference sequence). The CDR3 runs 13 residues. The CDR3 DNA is TGTGCCAGCAGTTTACGGGAACGTGAGACCCAGTACTTC. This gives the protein CASSLRERETQYF.

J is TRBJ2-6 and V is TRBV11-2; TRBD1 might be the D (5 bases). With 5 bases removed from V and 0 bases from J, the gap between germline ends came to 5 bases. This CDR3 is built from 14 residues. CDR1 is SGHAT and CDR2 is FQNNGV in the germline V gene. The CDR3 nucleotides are TGTGCCAGCAGCAGGGGCTCTGGGGCCAACGTCCTGACTTTC. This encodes CASSRGSGANVLTF. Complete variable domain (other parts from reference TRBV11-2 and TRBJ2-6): EAGVAQSPRYKIIEKRQSVAFWCNPISGHATLYWYQQILGQGPKLLIQFQNNGVVDDSQLPKDRFSAERLKGVDSTLKIQPAKLEDSAVYLCASSRGSGANVLTFGAGSRLTVL.

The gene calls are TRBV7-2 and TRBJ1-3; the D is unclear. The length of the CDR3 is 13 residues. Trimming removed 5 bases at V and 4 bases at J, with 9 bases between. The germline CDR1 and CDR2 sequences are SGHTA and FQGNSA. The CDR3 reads CASSSGRGNTIYF. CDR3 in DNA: TGTGCCAGCAGCAGCGGACGGGGAAACACCATATATTTT.

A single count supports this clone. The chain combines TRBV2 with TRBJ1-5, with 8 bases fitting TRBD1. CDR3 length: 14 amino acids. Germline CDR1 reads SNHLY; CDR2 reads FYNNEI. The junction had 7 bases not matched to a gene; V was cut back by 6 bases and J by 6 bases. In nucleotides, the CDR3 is TGTGCCAGCAGGGCGGACAGGGTGGGTCAGCCCCAGCATTTT. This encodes CASRADRVGQPQHF.

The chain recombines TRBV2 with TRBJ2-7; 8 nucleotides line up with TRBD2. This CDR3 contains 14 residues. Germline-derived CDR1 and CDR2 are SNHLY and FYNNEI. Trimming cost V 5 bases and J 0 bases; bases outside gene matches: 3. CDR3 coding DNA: TGTGCCAGCAGTCTGGGACTAGTCTCCTACGAGCAGTACTTC. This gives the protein CASSLGLVSYEQYF. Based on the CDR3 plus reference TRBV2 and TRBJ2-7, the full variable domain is EPEVTQTPSHQVTQMGQEVILRCVPISNHLYFYWYRQILGQKVEFLVSFYNNEISEKSEIFDDQFSVERPDGSNFTLKIRSTKLEDSAMYFCASSLGLVSYEQYFGPGTRLTVT.